This paragraph reports one TCR beta chain. Its antigen is unknown. The input lacks base qualities; no much larger clone sits a single base away. These data come from a study of blood T cell repertoires in COVID-19 (dated by TCRdb to between 2020 and 2021). For the study in its entirety: Collaborator samples came from the United States, Italy and Spain and covered acute and convalescent phases of COVID-19. The prospective study material was composed of cDNA or gDNA derived from T cells, B-cell-depleted T cells, or PBMCs. The dataset comprised deeply sampled blood TCRbeta repertoires from subjects exposed to, actively infected with, or recovered from COVID-19. A freely available public database, intended as a resource for researchers studying the immune response to SARS-CoV-2, is where the repertoires were released. Samples came from the ongoing ImmuneRACE study (first 160 participants) plus 1,254 subjects from 6 global collaborators. A de-identified subject ID, COVID-19 status, age in years and sex were almost always included in the sample metadata. HLA class I and class II types, where available, came from metadata supplied by the sample provider rather than from assay-based typing.

The immunoSEQ Assay, a bias-controlled multiplex PCR, was used to amplify TCRbeta CDR3 regions from genomic DNA. The source study handled its data this way. Nucleated cell counts per sample were estimated from amplification of reference gene primers within the assay. To quantify the absolute abundance of each unique TCRbeta CDR3 rearrangement, sequence reads were collapsed and filtered. For each sample, productive Simpson clonality was calculated as the square root of Simpson's diversity index across productive rearrangements. Held by TCRdb, this immuneACCESS table contains in-frame sequences only and omits some clones. Under half of the omission traces to an unresolved V gene where checked; the cause of the rest is unknown. From that table come the V and J calls and clone size; the DNA was used to work out D and trimming. The sample table contains approximately 240,000 clones; only one count was recorded for approximately 86% of them. About 6% of the sample comes from the top ten.

On the study overall, not on this receptor specifically: How much clinical and demographic metadata was included differed by source and by participant, and the metadata was provided uncurated.

Participants in the prospective study were aged roughly 18 to 89 years, lived in some 24 United States geographic areas, and enrolled through a virtual design. Cohort assignment in the prospective study relied on participant-reported clinical history from a screening survey and a study questionnaire. In the prospective study, whole blood, serum and a nasopharyngeal or oropharyngeal swab were collected from each participant by mobile phlebotomists. Participants in the prospective study had the option to provide additional blood draws and questionnaires over an approximately two-month period. Blood samples from the prospective study were shipped frozen or at room temperature prior to DNA extraction. The trim is 3 bases for V and 1 base for J, with a gap of 9 bases between the germline ends. As encoded in the germline V gene, CDR1 is SGHVS while CDR2 is FQNEAQ. From the cysteine through the phenylalanine, the CDR3 covers 14 amino acids. The read is trimmed to its CDR3 DNA, 42 bases read in frame from base 1.

This sequence was found in a woman aged 25 to 39 with acute COVID-19. The sequenced sample consisted of PBMCs or T cells enriched from blood (not recorded which). The chain is made from TRBV7-8 and TRBJ1-1; TRBD1 is perhaps the D gene, given 5 matching bases. Here is the DNA: TGTGCCAGCAGCTTGGGAACAGGGAACACTGAAGCTTTCTTT. It is translated as CASSLGTGNTEAFF.